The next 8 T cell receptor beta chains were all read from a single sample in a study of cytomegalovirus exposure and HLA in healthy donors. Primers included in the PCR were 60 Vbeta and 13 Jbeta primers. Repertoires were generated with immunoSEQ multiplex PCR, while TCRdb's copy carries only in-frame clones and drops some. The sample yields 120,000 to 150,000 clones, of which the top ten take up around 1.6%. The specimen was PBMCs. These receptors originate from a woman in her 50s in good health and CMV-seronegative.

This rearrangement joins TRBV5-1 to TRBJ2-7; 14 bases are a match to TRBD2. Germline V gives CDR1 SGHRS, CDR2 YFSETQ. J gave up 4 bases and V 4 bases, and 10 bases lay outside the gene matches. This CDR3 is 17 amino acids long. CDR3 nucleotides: TGCGCCAGCAGCGGTTCCGGGACTAGCGGGAGCAAGTACGAGCAGTACTTC. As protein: CASSGSGTSGSKYEQYF.

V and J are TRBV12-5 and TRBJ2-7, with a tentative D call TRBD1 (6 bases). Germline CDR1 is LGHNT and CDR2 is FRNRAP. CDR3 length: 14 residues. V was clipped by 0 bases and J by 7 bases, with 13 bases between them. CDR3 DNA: TGTGCTAGTGGTTTGGTACGGGACATCGGGGAGCAGTACTTC. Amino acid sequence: CASGLVRDIGEQYF.

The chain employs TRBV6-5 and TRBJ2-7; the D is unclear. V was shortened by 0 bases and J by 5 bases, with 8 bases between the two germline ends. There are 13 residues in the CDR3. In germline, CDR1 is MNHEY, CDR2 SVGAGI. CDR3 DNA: TGTGCCAGCAGTTACTCGAACGGTAACGAGCAGTACTTC. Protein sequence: CASSYSNGNEQYF.

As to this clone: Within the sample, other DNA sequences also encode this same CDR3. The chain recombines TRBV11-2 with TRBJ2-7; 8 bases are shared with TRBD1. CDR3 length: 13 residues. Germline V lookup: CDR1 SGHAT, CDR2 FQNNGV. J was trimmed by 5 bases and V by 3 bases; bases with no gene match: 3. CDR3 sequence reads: CASSLDRVHEQYF. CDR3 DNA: TGTGCCAGCAGCTTGGACAGGGTCCACGAGCAGTACTTC.

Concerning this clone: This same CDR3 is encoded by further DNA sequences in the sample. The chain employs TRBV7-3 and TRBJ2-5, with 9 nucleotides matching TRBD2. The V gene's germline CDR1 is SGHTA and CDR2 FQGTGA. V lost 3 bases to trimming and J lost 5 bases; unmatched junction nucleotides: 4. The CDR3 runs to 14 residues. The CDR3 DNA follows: TGTGCCAGCAGCTTGGCGGGGGGGCGGGAGACCCAGTACTTC. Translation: CASSLAGGRETQYF.

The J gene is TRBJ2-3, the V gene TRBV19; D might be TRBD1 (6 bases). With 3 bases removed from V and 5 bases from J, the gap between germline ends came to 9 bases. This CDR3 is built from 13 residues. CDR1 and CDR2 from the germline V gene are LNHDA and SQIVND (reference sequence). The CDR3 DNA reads TGTGCCAGTAGTATCATACAGGGAGATACGCAGTATTTT. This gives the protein CASSIIQGDTQYF.

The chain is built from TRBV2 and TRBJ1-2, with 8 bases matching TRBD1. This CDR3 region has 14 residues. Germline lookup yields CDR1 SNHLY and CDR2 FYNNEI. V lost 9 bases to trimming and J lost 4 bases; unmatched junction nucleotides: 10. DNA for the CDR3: TGTGCCAGTAGTTTGTGGACAGGGATCTATGGCTACACCTTC. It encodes CASSLWTGIYGYTF. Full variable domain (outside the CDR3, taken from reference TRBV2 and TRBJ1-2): EPEVTQTPSHQVTQMGQEVILRCVPISNHLYFYWYRQILGQKVEFLVSFYNNEISEKSEIFDDQFSVERPDGSNFTLKIRSTKLEDSAMYFCASSLWTGIYGYTFGSGTRLTVV.

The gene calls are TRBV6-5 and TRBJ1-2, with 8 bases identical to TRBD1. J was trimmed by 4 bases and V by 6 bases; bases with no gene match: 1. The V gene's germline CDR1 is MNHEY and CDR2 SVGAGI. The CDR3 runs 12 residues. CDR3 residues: CASRQGAYGYTF. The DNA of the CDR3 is TGTGCCAGCAGGCAGGGGGCCTATGGCTACACCTTC.